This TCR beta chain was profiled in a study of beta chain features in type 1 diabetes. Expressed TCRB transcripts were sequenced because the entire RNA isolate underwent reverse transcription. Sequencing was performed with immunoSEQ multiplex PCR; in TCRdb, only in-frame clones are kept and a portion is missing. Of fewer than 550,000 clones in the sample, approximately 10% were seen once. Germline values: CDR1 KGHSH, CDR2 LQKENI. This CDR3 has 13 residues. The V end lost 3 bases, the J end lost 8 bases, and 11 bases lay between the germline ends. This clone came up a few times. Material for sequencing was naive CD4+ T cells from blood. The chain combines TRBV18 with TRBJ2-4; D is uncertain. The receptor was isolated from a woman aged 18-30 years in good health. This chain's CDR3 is CASSPLARDIQYF. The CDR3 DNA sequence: TGTGCCAGCTCACCGTTGGCTCGGGACATTCAGTACTTC.